The 12 T cell receptor beta chains below all came from one sample that was sequenced in a study of cytomegalovirus exposure and HLA in healthy donors. PCR primers comprised 60 Vbeta and 13 Jbeta primers. The protocol was immunoSEQ multiplex PCR, while the TCRdb copy is restricted to in-frame clones and leaves out a portion. This sample has some 120,000 clones, with 74% found just once. The sequenced sample consisted of PBMCs. The receptor set was obtained from a human donor in good health.

This clone appeared a few times. This chain connects TRBV19 to TRBJ1-4, with 11 nucleotides matching TRBD1. In germline, CDR1 is LNHDA, CDR2 SQIVND (reference sequence). Trimming at V came to 6 bases and at J to 7 bases, leaving 7 bases not matched to a gene. This CDR3 is built from 15 residues. The CDR3 sequence: CASSLGQGASEKLFF. CDR3 nucleotide sequence: TGTGCCAGTAGCCTCGGACAGGGGGCTAGTGAAAAACTGTTTTTT.

This chain uses TRBV6-1 with TRBJ2-7; weak D call: TRBD2 (5 bases). The V gene's germline CDR1 is MNHNS and CDR2 SASEGT. The V and J ends lost 1 base and 2 bases respectively, with 18 bases between them. This CDR3 is 17 amino acids long. CDR3 nucleotides: TGTGCCAGCAGTGAAGGAAGGAGAGGGATATTTACCTACGAGCAGTACTTC. This sequence encodes CASSEGRRGIFTYEQYF.

The sample holds a few counts of this clone. CDR3 DNA: TGTGCCAGCAGTTCCTCGAGGCCTAACTATGGCTACACCTTC. Its translation: CASSSSRPNYGYTF. This chain joins TRBV2 and TRBJ1-2; D is uncertain. Germline V gene data show CDR1 as SNHLY and CDR2 as FYNNEI. This CDR3 has 14 residues. V lost 5 bases and J lost 0, with 10 bases in between.

This chain links TRBV19 with TRBJ2-3, with 11 bases lining up with TRBD1. V gave up 9 bases and J gave up 6 bases; unmatched junction bases: 8. The germline V gene encodes CDR1 LNHDA and CDR2 SQIVND (reference sequence). The CDR3 sequence is 14 residues long. The CDR3 reads CASGTGGVFDTQYF. CDR3 bases: TGTGCCAGCGGGACAGGGGGTGTTTTCGATACGCAGTATTTT.

This clone was counted only a few times. This chain uses TRBV29-1 with TRBJ1-1, with TRBD1 as a possible D gene (6 bases). The CDR3 extends over 16 amino acids. Germline CDR1 is SQVTM and CDR2 is ANQGSEA. V lost 4 bases and J lost 6, with 24 bases in between. The CDR3, as DNA: TGCAGCGTTGCAGGTAGGGGGATTAGAAGTGCCCCTGAAGCTTTCTTT. Its translation is CSVAGRGIRSAPEAFF.

The V gene is TRBV5-8, the J gene TRBJ2-5; D possibly corresponds to TRBD2 (6 bases). The germline gives CDR1 SGHTS, CDR2 YDEGEE. V shed 3 bases and J shed 0 bases, with 12 bases lying between them. The CDR3 covers 15 residues. CDR3 sequence reads: CASSSGLMNQETQYF. CDR3 DNA sequence: TGTGCCAGCAGCTCGGGACTGATGAACCAAGAGACCCAGTACTTC.

The chain employs TRBV15 and TRBJ1-3, with a weak D call TRBD1 (6 bases). V was cut by 8 bases and J by 3 bases, with 11 bases left in between. This CDR3 is 13 amino acids long. Germline V gene sequence: CDR1 LNHNV, CDR2 YYDKDF (reference sequence). This CDR3 reads CATGQPYGNTIYF. As DNA, the CDR3 is TGTGCCACCGGACAGCCGTATGGAAACACCATATATTTT. Variable domain in full (rest from reference TRBV15 and TRBJ1-3): DAMVIQNPRYQVTQFGKPVTLSCSQTLNHNVMYWYQQKSSQAPKLLFHYYDKDFNNEADTPDNFQSRRPNTSFCFLDIRSPGLGDTAMYLCATGQPYGNTIYFGEGSWLTVV.

The V and J genes are TRBV6-5 and TRBJ2-3; D is undetermined. V lost 8 bases, J lost 0 bases, and 15 bases lay in between. The CDR3 is 15 amino acids. Germline values: CDR1 MNHEY, CDR2 SVGAGI. The CDR3 nucleotides read TGTGCCAGCCGGCCGAGCGCGACTAGCACAGATACGCAGTATTTT. It yields the protein CASRPSATSTDTQYF.

V and J are TRBV7-6 and TRBJ2-1; possible D gene TRBD2, 6 bases. V was pared by 6 bases and J by 5 bases, with 17 bases between. CDR1 SGHVS and CDR2 FNYEAQ come from the germline V gene. The CDR3 extends over 15 amino acids. The CDR3 coding sequence is TGTGCCAGCAGGCCGGGACTCAAGGGTAACAATGAGCAGTTCTTC. This encodes CASRPGLKGNNEQFF.

Concerning this clone itself: One end of the junction fails to match germline, which may point to a read error. The rearrangement joins TRBV11-3 to TRBJ2-1, with D possibly TRBD1 on 6 matching bases. Germline V gene lookup returns CDR1 SGHNT and CDR2 YENEEA. The CDR3 is 13 amino acids. This CDR3 reads CASSVEQGSEQFF. The CDR3 DNA reads as TGTGCCAGCAGCGTAGAACAGGGTTCTGAGCAGTTCTTC.

The chain links TRBV4-2 to TRBJ1-2; weak D call: TRBD1 (5 bases). With 0 bases removed from V and 8 bases from J, the gap between germline ends came to 16 bases. This CDR3 contains 15 residues. Per the germline V gene, CDR1 is LGHNA and CDR2 is YNFKEQ. This CDR3 reads CASSQERGGSRGYTF. The CDR3 bases are TGTGCCAGCAGCCAAGAACGGGGGGGTTCGAGGGGCTACACCTTC.

V is TRBV19 and J is TRBJ1-2, with TRBD1 identical over 7 bases. CDR1 and CDR2 from the germline V gene are LNHDA and SQIVND (reference sequence). The CDR3 loop spans 13 amino acids. The junction had 9 bases not matched to a gene; V was cut back by 7 bases and J by 7 bases. CDR3 loop: CASNPQGYSGYTF. The CDR3 bases are TGTGCCAGTAACCCACAGGGGTATAGTGGCTACACCTTC. Full variable domain (missing parts from reference TRBV19 and TRBJ1-2): DGGITQSPKYLFRKEGQNVTLSCEQNLNHDAMYWYRQDPGQGLRLIYYSQIVNDFQKGDIAEGYSVSREKKESFPLTVTSAQKNPTAFYLCASNPQGYSGYTFGSGTRLTVV.